A selection of T cell receptor beta chains follows, all from one sample in a study of cytotoxic CD8 clonotypes in ibrutinib-treated CLL. The method was immunoSEQ multiplex PCR; TCRdb's version includes in-frame clones alone and lacks a portion of them. This table holds about 200,000 clones, over 65% found once. Sequences were derived from PBMCs, sampled after 12 months of ibrutinib treatment. The receptor set was obtained from a human donor with chronic lymphocytic leukemia. Each CDR3 is given with its conserved first and last residue. D genes are given only for firm matches. Clone size is not always given. Where it is, it says once, few, many or a class for expanded clones.

D: TRBD1
V: TRBV5-6
J: TRBJ1-2
size: .
CDR3: CASSLTGTGSHGYTF
DNA: TGTGCCAGCAGCTTGACCGGGACAGGGTCCCATGGCTACACCTTC

D: .
V: TRBV30
J: TRBJ2-5
size: .
CDR3: CACHLGGAQETQYF
DNA: TGTGCCTGCCACCTGGGGGGGGCTCAAGAGACCCAGTACTTC

D: TRBD1
V: TRBV28
J: TRBJ2-7
size: .
CDR3: CASSLDRRREQYF
DNA: TGTGCCAGCAGTTTGGACAGGCGTCGAGAGCAGTACTTC

D: .
V: TRBV9
J: TRBJ2-2
size: .
CDR3: CASSRDHQTGELFF
DNA: TGTGCCAGCAGCAGGGACCACCAAACCGGGGAGCTGTTTTTT

D: TRBD2
V: TRBV5-1
J: TRBJ2-2
size: few
CDR3: CASSLDRPGLAGGPGTGELFF
DNA: TGCGCCAGCAGCTTGGACAGACCGGGACTAGCGGGGGGGCCGGGCACCGGGGAGCTGTTTTTT

D: .
V: TRBV7-3
J: TRBJ1-2
size: .
CDR3: CASSNYQGIGGDGYTF
DNA: TGTGCCAGCAGCAACTACCAGGGGATCGGAGGCGATGGCTACACCTTC

D: TRBD1
V: TRBV5-1
J: TRBJ1-1
size: .
CDR3: CASPGTGGGEAFF
DNA: TGCGCCAGCCCCGGGACAGGGGGGGGTGAAGCTTTCTTT

D: .
V: TRBV6-5
J: TRBJ1-2
size: few
CDR3: CASSRAGGYTF
DNA: TGTGCCAGCAGTCGGGCTGGTGGCTACACCTTC

D: .
V: TRBV11-2
J: TRBJ2-7
size: .
CDR3: CASSRQGGSYEQYF
DNA: TGTGCCAGCAGCCGTCAAGGCGGCTCCTACGAGCAGTACTTC

D: .
V: TRBV30
J: TRBJ2-1
size: .
CDR3: CAWSPVGNEQFF
DNA: TGTGCCTGGAGCCCGGTGGGCAATGAGCAGTTCTTC

D: .
V: TRBV18
J: TRBJ1-3
size: few
CDR3: CASSPPSLPSGNTIYF
DNA: TGTGCCAGCTCACCACCGTCTCTCCCCTCTGGAAACACCATATATTTT

D: TRBD2
V: TRBV4-1
J: TRBJ2-7
size: .
CDR3: CASSRGLAGVFRSYEQYF
DNA: TGCGCCAGCAGCCGAGGACTAGCGGGAGTCTTCAGGTCCTACGAGCAGTACTTC

D: TRBD1
V: TRBV9
J: TRBJ1-3
size: once
CDR3: CASSGRDRVSGNTIYF
DNA: TGTGCCAGCAGCGGCCGGGACAGGGTGTCTGGAAACACCATATATTTT

D: .
V: TRBV7-9
J: TRBJ2-2
size: once
CDR3: CAAEGGKYTGELFF
DNA: TGTGCCGCCGAGGGCGGGAAATACACCGGGGAGCTGTTTTTT

D: .
V: TRBV18
J: TRBJ2-3
size: .
CDR3: CASKDGRTDTQYF
DNA: TGTGCCAGCAAAGACGGACGCACAGATACGCAGTATTTT

D: TRBD1
V: TRBV30
J: TRBJ1-5
size: few
CDR3: CAWSARQGWQPQHF
DNA: TGTGCCTGGAGCGCTCGACAGGGGTGGCAGCCCCAGCATTTT

D: .
V: TRBV5-1
J: TRBJ2-7
size: once
CDR3: CASSPPAASDEQYF
DNA: TGCGCCAGCAGCCCCCCGGCCGCTTCTGACGAGCAGTACTTC

D: .
V: TRBV12-2
J: TRBJ1-2
size: .
CDR3: CASRLERDSPPAAVGGYTF
DNA: TGTGCAAGTCGCTTAGAAAGAGACAGTCCACCTGCGGCGGTGGGTGGCTACACCTTC

D: .
V: TRBV6-6
J: TRBJ2-1
size: few
CDR3: CASSYSPNNEQFF
DNA: TGTGCCAGCAGTTACAGCCCTAACAATGAGCAGTTCTTC

D: .
V: TRBV7-2
J: TRBJ1-1
size: few
CDR3: CASSLGMTEAFF
DNA: TGTGCCAGCAGCTTAGGAATGACTGAAGCTTTCTTT

D: TRBD1
V: TRBV6-5
J: TRBJ2-1
size: .
CDR3: CASTYQIGQGNEQFF
DNA: TGTGCCAGCACCTACCAGATCGGACAGGGCAATGAGCAGTTCTTC

D: TRBD1
V: TRBV10-3
J: TRBJ1-3
size: .
CDR3: CAISPQGAAGNTIYF
DNA: TGTGCCATCAGCCCACAGGGGGCGGCTGGAAACACCATATATTTT

D: .
V: TRBV27
J: TRBJ1-6
size: .
CDR3: CASSLSWRQKSIYNSPLHF
DNA: TGTGCCAGCAGTTTATCGTGGAGGCAAAAGTCAATCTATAATTCACCCCTCCACTTT

D: .
V: TRBV27
J: TRBJ2-2
size: .
CDR3: CASTSRGAVVGELFF
DNA: TGTGCCAGCACCAGCCGGGGGGCCGTGGTCGGGGAGCTGTTTTTT

D: TRBD1
V: TRBV7-3
J: TRBJ1-6
size: few
CDR3: CASSRQGPPDNSPLHF
DNA: TGTGCCAGCAGCCGACAGGGCCCTCCGGATAATTCACCCCTCCACTTT

D: .
V: TRBV27
J: TRBJ1-1
size: .
CDR3: CASSLGVGLNTEAFF
DNA: TGTGCCAGCAGTTTAGGTGTCGGACTGAACACTGAAGCTTTCTTT

D: TRBD2
V: TRBV10-2
J: TRBJ2-2
size: .
CDR3: CASSEGLAGVRTGELFF
DNA: TGCGCCAGCAGTGAGGGGCTAGCGGGAGTTCGAACCGGGGAGCTGTTTTTT